A selection of T cell receptor beta chains follows, all from one sample in a study of cytomegalovirus exposure and HLA in healthy donors. Clones were read by immunoSEQ multiplex PCR, and TCRdb kept only the in-frame ones, dropping some. The sample lists 150,000 to 200,000 clones, roughly 70% occurring once. Source material: PBMCs. These receptors came from a man in his forties in good health and CMV-seropositive. Both conserved end residues are part of each CDR3. Each record gives: V gene, J gene, CDR3 protein.

>TRBV4-3|TRBJ2-3
CASSRYQGGGTDTQYF
>TRBV5-4|TRBJ2-3
CASSPRSAARTDTQYF
>TRBV7-8|TRBJ1-1
CASSLRAMNTEAFF
>TRBV7-5|TRBJ1-4
CARSPGGEPTNEKLFF
>TRBV30|TRBJ2-3
CAWSVLAVSTDTQYF
>TRBV5-6|TRBJ1-4
CASSLVGQGNEKLFF
>TRBV25-1|TRBJ1-1
CASSDTGGKRDTEAFF
>TRBV7-3|TRBJ2-3
CASSPAGDTQYF
>TRBV30|TRBJ2-7
CAWSSGGRYEQYF
>TRBV6-6|TRBJ2-5
CASSYVGDKETQYF
>TRBV7-2|TRBJ2-7
CASSLGQVPEQYF
>TRBV7-2|TRBJ1-6
CASSGLSYNSPLHF
>TRBV6-5|TRBJ2-7
CASRRGQGAYEQYF
>TRBV27|TRBJ1-3
CASSMVGQAGNTIYF
>TRBV11-2|TRBJ1-1
CASSLKAGGTEAFF
>TRBV10-3|TRBJ2-3
CAISTSDRTDTQYF
>TRBV6-6|TRBJ2-2
CATQGPTGELFF
>TRBV18|TRBJ1-2
CASSPRGGVGYTF
>TRBV19|TRBJ1-5
CASSLQGEQPQHF
>TRBV7-9|TRBJ2-7
CASSGGAQYF
>TRBV5-5|TRBJ2-1
CASLAGGTHEQFF
>TRBV7-2|TRBJ1-1
CASSFRVTEAFF
>TRBV29-1|TRBJ2-3
CSVEGGHPYTDTQYF
>TRBV9|TRBJ1-6
CASTRGVNSPLHF
>TRBV6-5|TRBJ1-2
CASTSRRGSYGYTF
>TRBV6-5|TRBJ2-6
CASKGGRSGANVLTF
>TRBV7-6|TRBJ1-1
CASSSPRTGGFTEAFF
>TRBV6-5|TRBJ2-2
CASSHRTSGNGELFF
>TRBV18|TRBJ2-1
CASSPPTGVAGDEQFF
>TRBV5-1|TRBJ2-7
CASRHPGQGIAYEQYF
>TRBV18|TRBJ2-1
CASSPLASYNEQFF
>TRBV7-2|TRBJ1-1
CASSLILNTEAFF
>TRBV9|TRBJ1-4
CASSPYRGTNEKLFF
>TRBV30|TRBJ2-4
CAWSPLAGVAKNIQYF
>TRBV11-2|TRBJ1-5
CASSPLGTGDQPQHF
>TRBV6-1|TRBJ1-6
CASSGTGTGRTPYSPLHF
>TRBV7-8|TRBJ2-3
CASSLALRGPTDTQYF
>TRBV29-1|TRBJ1-2
CSVGTGMDGYTF
>TRBV5-6|TRBJ2-7
CASSSVGTGFEQYF
>TRBV6-1|TRBJ1-3
CASKTGSGEDTIYF
>TRBV6-6|TRBJ2-7
CASSLDRAYEQYF
>TRBV7-3|TRBJ1-6
CASSLTGGSSYNSPLHF
>TRBV7-2|TRBJ1-6
CASSFLGNRGNNSPLHF
>TRBV29-1|TRBJ1-2
CSVGTSGNYGYTF
>TRBV18|TRBJ1-2
CASSPLQNQGVGTNYGYTF
>TRBV5-1|TRBJ2-5
CASSLNRGGLQETQYF
>TRBV20-1|TRBJ2-7
CSASSYEQYF
>TRBV5-6|TRBJ1-5
CASSWRGGWNQPQHF
>TRBV2|TRBJ2-7
CASSEAPPPGQGYEQYF
>TRBV19|TRBJ2-1
CASSLQGGSYNEQFF
>TRBV19|TRBJ2-2
CASRMGGVGGGELFF
>TRBV27|TRBJ1-4
CASSSTQTGGEKLFF
>TRBV27|TRBJ2-3
CASSPHGQDTQYF
>TRBV7-2|TRBJ2-6
CASSFLGGTGANVLTF
>TRBV29-1|TRBJ2-6
CSVPFSGANVLTF
>TRBV19|TRBJ2-2
CASTGLAGELFF
>TRBV5-4|TRBJ2-1
CASSWEGSNEQFF
>TRBV27|TRBJ2-1
CASSWAQGNSPNYNEQFF
>TRBV5-4|TRBJ2-2
CASSLGSRQGFSNTGELFF
>TRBV4-1|TRBJ2-6
CASSQDPPRDSWSGANVLTF